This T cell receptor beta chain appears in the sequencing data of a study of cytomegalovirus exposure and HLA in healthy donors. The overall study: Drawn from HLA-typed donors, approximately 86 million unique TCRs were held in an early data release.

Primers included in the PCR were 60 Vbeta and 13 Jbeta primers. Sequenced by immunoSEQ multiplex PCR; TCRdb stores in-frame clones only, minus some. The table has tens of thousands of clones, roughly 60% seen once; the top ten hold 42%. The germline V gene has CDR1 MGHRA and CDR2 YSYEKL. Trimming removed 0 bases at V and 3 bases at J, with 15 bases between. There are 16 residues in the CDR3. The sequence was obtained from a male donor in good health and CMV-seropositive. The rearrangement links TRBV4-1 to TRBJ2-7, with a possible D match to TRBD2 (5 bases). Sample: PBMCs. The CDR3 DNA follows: TGCGCCAGCAGCCAAGAGAGAAGCGGCACGTTCTACGAGCAGTACTTC. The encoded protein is CASSQERSGTFYEQYF.